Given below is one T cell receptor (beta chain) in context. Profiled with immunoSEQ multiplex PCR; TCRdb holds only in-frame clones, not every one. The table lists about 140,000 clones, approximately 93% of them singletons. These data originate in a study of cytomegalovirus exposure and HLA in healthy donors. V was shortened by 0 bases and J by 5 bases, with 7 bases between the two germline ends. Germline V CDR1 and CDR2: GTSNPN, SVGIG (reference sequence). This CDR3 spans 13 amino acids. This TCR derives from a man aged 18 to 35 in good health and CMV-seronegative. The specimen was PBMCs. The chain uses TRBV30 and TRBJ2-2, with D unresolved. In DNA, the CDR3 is TGTGCCTGGAGTGTACGGTCTACCGGGGAGCTGTTTTTT. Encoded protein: CAWSVRSTGELFF.